This T cell receptor beta chain originates from a study of blood T cell repertoires in COVID-19. Whole-study context: The United States, Italy and Spain provided the acute and convalescent COVID-19 samples. PBMCs, B-cell-depleted T cells, or T cells were the source of the cDNA or gDNA that made up the material.

CDR1 and CDR2 (germline): GTSNPN, SVGIG (reference sequence). There are 14 residues in the CDR3. V shed 0 bases, J shed 3 bases, and the junction held 5 bases outside the gene matches. Authors' data handling: By means of reference gene primer amplification, nucleated cell counts were estimated. Assay: immunoSEQ multiplex PCR; the TCRdb copy retains only in-frame clones and omits some. V and J calls and clone size are those listed in that table; D and trimming were worked out from the DNA. The profile shows 50,000 to 55,000 clones, approximately 85% of them singletons. This TCR derives from a man aged 60 to 75 with acute or convalescent COVID-19. J is TRBJ2-7 and V is TRBV30; the match to TRBD1 covers 7 bases. Sequenced input: peripheral blood. The CDR3 sequence is CAWSVPGQSYEQYF. DNA of the CDR3: TGTGCCTGGAGTGTCCCGGGACAGAGCTACGAGCAGTACTTC.